The 8 T cell receptor beta chains below were found in one sample sequenced in a study of graft-versus-host responses after intestinal transplantation. Produced via immunoSEQ multiplex PCR; TCRdb's table is partial and in-frame only. The sample lists tens of thousands of clones, 80% to 95% occurring once. The input for sequencing was PBMCs, taken 98 days after intestinal transplantation. These receptors were collected from a human patient who received an intestinal transplant, so some T cells may come from the graft donor.

This rearrangement joins TRBV28 to TRBJ1-4, with unresolved D. Trimming took 4 bases from V and 7 from J, leaving 7 bases between them. Germline V lookup: CDR1 MDHEN, CDR2 SYDVKM. The CDR3 is 12 residues long. CDR3 DNA sequence: TGTGCCAGCAGTTCGGCCGGTGAAAAACTGTTTTTT. It encodes CASSSAGEKLFF.

This rearrangement joins TRBV4-1 to TRBJ1-1; 8 nucleotides match TRBD1. The germline V gene has CDR1 MGHRA and CDR2 YSYEKL. V lost 2 bases and J lost 7; bases outside the gene matches: 9. This CDR3 region has 15 residues. In DNA, the CDR3 is TGCGCCAGCAGCCAACCTCGGGACAGGAGAAGTGAAGCTTTCTTT. Encoded protein: CASSQPRDRRSEAFF.

The chain couples TRBV27 to TRBJ1-6, with 9 bases fitting TRBD1. CDR3 length: 19 amino acids. V was clipped by 3 bases and J by 5 bases; unmatched bases: 14. Germline V gene data show CDR1 as MNHEY and CDR2 as SMNVEV (reference sequence). The CDR3 DNA reads as TGTGCCAGCAGTTTCCGCGGGGACCTACAGGGGGCAGATAATTCACCCCTCCACTTT. It is translated as CASSFRGDLQGADNSPLHF.

The CDR3 coding sequence is TGTGCCAGCAGTTTCGGAGCGGGAGGCGCAGATACGCAGTATTTT. It is translated as CASSFGAGGADTQYF. The rearrangement joins TRBV6-5 to TRBJ2-3, with 9 bases identical to TRBD2. The germline gives CDR1 MNHEY, CDR2 SVGAGI. The CDR3 extends over 15 amino acids. With V trimmed by 4 bases and J by 4 bases, 6 bases remained unmatched.

The chain is built from TRBV6-1 and TRBJ1-1; 8 bases line up with TRBD1. Unmatched junction bases numbered 6, after V lost 1 base and J lost 8 bases. This CDR3 has 14 amino acids. Germline V gives CDR1 MNHNS, CDR2 SASEGT. The CDR3 loop is CASSEGTGIREAFF. CDR3 coding DNA: TGTGCCAGCAGTGAAGGGACAGGGATACGGGAAGCTTTCTTT.

The table lists this clone with a few counts. The chain couples TRBV6-5 to TRBJ2-1, with TRBD1 matching over 8 bases. There are 13 residues in the CDR3. CDR1 MNHEY and CDR2 SVGAGI come from the germline V gene. V gave up 6 bases and J gave up 7 bases; unmatched junction bases: 5. Here the CDR3 reads CASSHQGANEQFF. CDR3 nucleotides: TGTGCCAGCAGCCATCAGGGGGCGAATGAGCAGTTCTTC.

The V and J genes are TRBV15 and TRBJ2-7; 7 positions match TRBD1. The V gene end was trimmed by 5 bases and the J gene end by 2 bases; junction bases not matched to a gene: 15. The CDR3 sequence is 17 residues long. Germline V gives CDR1 LNHNV, CDR2 YYDKDF (reference sequence). CDR3 loop: CATSLTMGQKPTYEQYF. As DNA, the CDR3 is TGTGCCACCAGCCTAACCATGGGACAGAAACCGACCTACGAGCAGTACTTC. The full variable domain, in which reference TRBV15 and TRBJ2-7 provide the parts outside the CDR3, is DAMVIQNPRYQVTQFGKPVTLSCSQTLNHNVMYWYQQKSSQAPKLLFHYYDKDFNNEADTPDNFQSRRPNTSFCFLDIRSPGLGDTAMYLCATSLTMGQKPTYEQYFGPGTRLTVT.

This chain uses TRBV5-4 with TRBJ1-2; D may be TRBD1 (5 bases). Trimming stripped 3 bases from V and 7 bases from J, with 28 bases between. The germline CDR1 and CDR2 sequences are SGHNT and YYREEE (reference sequence). The CDR3 sequence is 18 residues long. The CDR3 bases are TGTGCCAGCAGCTCCGAACCGGGACTTCATTCTGTTCGAGGTGGCTACACCTTC. The encoded protein is CASSSEPGLHSVRGGYTF.